Given below is one T cell receptor beta chain in context. Its antigen is currently unknown. Antigen-specific CD4+ T cells were expanded (with viral peptide pools) by the ViraFEST assay ahead of sequencing. Following culture for 9 to 11 days, CD4+ T cells were isolated. Absence of prior SARS-CoV-2 infection characterized the vaccine recipients, who showed negative nucleocapsid antibodies. Assay used: immunoSEQ multiplex PCR; TCRdb lists only in-frame clones, some missing. Here the sample spans 50,000 to 60,000 clones, roughly 70% being singletons. Germline CDR1 is SGHAT and CDR2 is FQDESV (reference sequence). The CDR3 covers 15 residues. V shed 5 bases and J 1 base; nucleotides not matched to a gene: 7. This record belongs to a study of vaccination effects on CD4 cells after COVID-19. General study results and limits: There was only 1 of 255 vaccine-induced clones in healthy vaccinees that cross-reacted with common cold coronaviruses.

The sequence was obtained from a human donor who received a COVID-19 vaccine. Sequencing used CD4+ T cells from PBMCs cultured with SARS-CoV-2 spike peptides, obtained before COVID-19 vaccination. This sequence joins TRBV11-1 and TRBJ1-2, with 7 bases fitting TRBD1. This chain's CDR3 is CASSRGTVSNYGYTF. The CDR3 coding sequence is TGTGCCAGCAGCCGAGGGACAGTGAGTAACTATGGCTACACCTTC.